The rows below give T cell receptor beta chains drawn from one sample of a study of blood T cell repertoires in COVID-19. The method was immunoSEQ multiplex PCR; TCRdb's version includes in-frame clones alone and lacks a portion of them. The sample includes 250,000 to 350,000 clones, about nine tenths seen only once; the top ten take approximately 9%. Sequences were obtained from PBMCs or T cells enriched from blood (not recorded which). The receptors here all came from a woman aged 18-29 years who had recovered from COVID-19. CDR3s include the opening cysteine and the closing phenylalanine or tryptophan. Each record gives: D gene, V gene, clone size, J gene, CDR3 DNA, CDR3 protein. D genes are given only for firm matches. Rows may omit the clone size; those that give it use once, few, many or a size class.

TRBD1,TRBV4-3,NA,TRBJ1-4,TGCGCCAGCAGCCAAGATTCAGGGGGTAACGATGAAAAACTGTTTTTT,CASSQDSGGNDEKLFF
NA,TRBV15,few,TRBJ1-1,TGTGCCACCAGCAGAGGAGCCAACGTAGTGAACACTGAAGCTTTCTTT,CATSRGANVVNTEAFF
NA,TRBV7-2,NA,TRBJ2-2,TGTGCCAGCAGCCCTAGCACCGGGGAGCTGTTTTTT,CASSPSTGELFF
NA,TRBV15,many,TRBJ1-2,TGTGCCACCAGCAGACTCCTGAGTAACTATGGCTACACCTTC,CATSRLLSNYGYTF
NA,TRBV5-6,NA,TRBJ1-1,TGTGCCAGCAGCTTGACGGAGGGTTTGAACACTGAAGCTTTCTTT,CASSLTEGLNTEAFF
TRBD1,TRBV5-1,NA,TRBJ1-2,TGCGCCAGCAGCTCAGGGACAGGGTTTGGTGGCTACACCTTC,CASSSGTGFGGYTF
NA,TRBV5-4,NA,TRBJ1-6,TGTGCCAGCAGCCGCGGACAAGATAATTCACCCCTCCACTTT,CASSRGQDNSPLHF
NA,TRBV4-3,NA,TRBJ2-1,TGCGCCAGCAGCCAAGTGGTAATCACGGGTTACAATGAGCAGTTCTTC,CASSQVVITGYNEQFF
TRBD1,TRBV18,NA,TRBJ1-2,TGTGCCAGCTCACCAGGGACAGGGCCTAACTATGGCTACACCTTC,CASSPGTGPNYGYTF
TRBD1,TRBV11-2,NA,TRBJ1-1,TGTGCCAGCAGCTTACGGCGGGACAGGTCAAAAGCTTTCTTT,CASSLRRDRSKAFF
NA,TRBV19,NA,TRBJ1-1,TGTGCCAGTAGTCTCCGAGGAAACACTGAAGCTTTCTTT,CASSLRGNTEAFF
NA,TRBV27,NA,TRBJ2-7,TGTGCCAGCAGTTTAACAGGGCCGAGTTCCTACGAGCAGTACTTC,CASSLTGPSSYEQYF
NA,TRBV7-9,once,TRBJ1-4,TGTGCCAGCAGCTTTGCGGGGGCTGGTGAAAAACTGTTTTTT,CASSFAGAGEKLFF
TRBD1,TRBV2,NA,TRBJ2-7,TGTGCCAGCAGTGCAAGGACAGGGGGCAGGTACGAGCAGTACTTC,CASSARTGGRYEQYF
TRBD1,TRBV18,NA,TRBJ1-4,TGTGCCAGCTCATTAGGGACAGCCGAATATAATGAAAAACTGTTTTTT,CASSLGTAEYNEKLFF
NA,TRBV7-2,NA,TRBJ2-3,TGTGCCAGCAGCTTATGGGCAGACACAGATACGCAGTATTTT,CASSLWADTDTQYF